The present TCR beta chain was sequenced within a study of blood T cell repertoires in COVID-19. Study in general: Samples representing acute and convalescent COVID-19 were sourced from the United States, Italy and Spain. Nucleic acid was either cDNA or gDNA, and it came from T cells, B-cell-depleted T cells, or PBMCs.

Original processing methods: Amplified reference gene primers provided the basis for estimating nucleated cell counts. Generated by immunoSEQ multiplex PCR, the TCRdb table keeps only in-frame clones and is missing some. The DNA was the basis for D and trimming; V, J and clone size are from that table. The sample holds 140,000 or so clones, about 87% seen once. The junction had 14 bases not matched to a gene; V was cut back by 7 bases and J by 7 bases. The germline V gene encodes CDR1 LNHDA and CDR2 SQIVND (reference sequence). This CDR3 has 16 residues. The material sequenced was peripheral blood. The chain has TRBV19 and TRBJ1-4; 8 positions match TRBD1. The receptor was isolated from a man between 50 and 59 years old who had recovered from COVID-19. The CDR3 sequence: CASTPSITGGSEKLFF. CDR3 DNA sequence: TGTGCCAGTACCCCCTCCATTACAGGGGGTAGTGAAAAACTGTTTTTT.